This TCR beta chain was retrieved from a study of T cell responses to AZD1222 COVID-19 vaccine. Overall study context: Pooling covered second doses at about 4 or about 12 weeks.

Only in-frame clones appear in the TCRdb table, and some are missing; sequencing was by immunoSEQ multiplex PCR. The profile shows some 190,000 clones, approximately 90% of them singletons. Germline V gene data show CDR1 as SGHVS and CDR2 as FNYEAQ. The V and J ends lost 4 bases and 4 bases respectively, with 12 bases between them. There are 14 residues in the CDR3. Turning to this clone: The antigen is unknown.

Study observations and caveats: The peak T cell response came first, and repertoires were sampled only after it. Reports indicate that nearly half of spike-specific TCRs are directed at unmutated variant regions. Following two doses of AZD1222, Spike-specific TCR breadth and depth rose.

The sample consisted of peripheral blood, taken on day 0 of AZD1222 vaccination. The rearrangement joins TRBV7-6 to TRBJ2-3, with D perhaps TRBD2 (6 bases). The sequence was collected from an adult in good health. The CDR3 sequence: CASSSAGFPDTQYF. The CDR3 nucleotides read TGTGCCAGCAGCTCTGCGGGGTTCCCAGATACGCAGTATTTT.